A single sample is the source of the 5 T cell receptor beta chains below, sequenced in a study of a mutant IDH1 vaccine in newly diagnosed glioma. Some clones are missing from TCRdb's copy, which holds only in-frame ones; the method was immunoSEQ multiplex PCR. Here the sample spans about 92,000 clones, under 90% being singletons. Time point reported: baseline, week 1 (first vaccination visit). Treatment denoted: pre-vaccination baseline after standard-of-care therapy. Material: PBMCs, obtained from a glioma patient treated with radiotherapy, temozolomide or both. Receptor source: a woman in her forties or fifties with glioma.

The rearrangement joins TRBV6-5 to TRBJ1-5; D gene uncertain. Trimming stripped 8 bases from V and 6 bases from J, with 14 bases between. This CDR3 has 13 amino acids. Germline V gives CDR1 MNHEY, CDR2 SVGAGI. CDR3 sequence reads: CASSGREGQPQHF. The CDR3 region has the DNA TGTGCCAGCTCTGGGAGGGAGGGTCAGCCCCAGCATTTT.

This clone appeared a single time. The rearrangement uses TRBV9 and TRBJ1-4; D remains ambiguous. This CDR3 is built from 16 residues. Germline CDR1 is SGDLS and CDR2 is YYNGEE. V lost 0 bases to trimming and J lost 7 bases, with 16 bases between them. CDR3 DNA: TGTGCCAGCAGCGTAGGGCTTTCGGGGTTGGGTGAAAAACTGTTTTTT. This translates into CASSVGLSGLGEKLFF.

The chain couples TRBV18 to TRBJ1-5, with D maybe TRBD1 (6 bases). The CDR3 spans 13 residues. CDR1 is KGHSH and CDR2 is LQKENI in the germline V gene. With 3 bases removed from V and 11 bases from J, the gap between germline ends came to 14 bases. This CDR3 is CASSPHRDTAQHF. CDR3 sequence (DNA): TGTGCCAGCTCACCCCACCGGGACACGGCCCAGCATTTT.

V usage is TRBV9 and J usage is TRBJ1-2; D is possibly TRBD1 (5 bases). Trimming pared 0 bases from V and 1 base from J, leaving 10 bases between. Germline assignment: CDR1 SGDLS and CDR2 YYNGEE. The CDR3 consists of 15 residues. CDR3 nucleotide sequence: TGTGCCAGCAGCGTAGGACCTCAGGGTAACTATGGCTACACCTTC. Its protein is CASSVGPQGNYGYTF. The full variable domain, completed using reference TRBV9 and TRBJ1-2, is DSGVTQTPKHLITATGQRVTLRCSPRSGDLSVYWYQQSLDQGLQFLIQYYNGEERAKGNILERFSAQQFPDLHSELNLSSLELGDSALYFCASSVGPQGNYGYTFGSGTRLTVV.

J is TRBJ2-3 and V is TRBV19, with D tentatively TRBD2 (6 bases). Germline CDR1 LNHDA, CDR2 SQIVND (reference sequence). CDR3 length: 13 residues. V was clipped by 3 bases and J by 8 bases, with 12 bases between them. This chain's CDR3 is CASSMGTLATQYF. Written as DNA, the CDR3 is TGTGCCAGTAGTATGGGGACTTTAGCTACGCAGTATTTT.